This T cell receptor (beta chain) derives from a study of CXCR3-negative and CXCR3-positive naive CD8 T cells. Study outcomes and limitations: More hydrophobic TRB CDR3s were found in CXCR3-positive naive cells than in CXCR3-negative naive cells. Similarly elevated diversity marked both naive subsets, with memory CD8+ cells showing far lower diversity.

About this clonotype itself: Its antigen is unidentified.

Naive CD8+ T cells had a CD45RO-CCR7+CD27+CD95- phenotype. This CDR3 spans 15 amino acids. It was by 5' RACE with UMI labels that the TRB cDNA libraries were prepared. From the 5' RACE reads, TCRdb lists one entry per CDR3 protein and no DNA. This sample contains more than 65,000 distinct CDR3 sequences. This sequence originates from a human donor in good health. Some clones in this sample may be carry-over from other donors' samples. The rearrangement links TRBV23-1 to TRBJ2-6. TRBV23-1 is an open reading frame whose function is uncertain. Sequences were obtained from naive CXCR3- CD8+ T cells from blood. Documented subset: CD45RO-CCR7+CD27+CD95- naive CD8+ T cells lacking CXCR3 (TNR3-). The CDR3 reads CASSQGLPGANVLTF.